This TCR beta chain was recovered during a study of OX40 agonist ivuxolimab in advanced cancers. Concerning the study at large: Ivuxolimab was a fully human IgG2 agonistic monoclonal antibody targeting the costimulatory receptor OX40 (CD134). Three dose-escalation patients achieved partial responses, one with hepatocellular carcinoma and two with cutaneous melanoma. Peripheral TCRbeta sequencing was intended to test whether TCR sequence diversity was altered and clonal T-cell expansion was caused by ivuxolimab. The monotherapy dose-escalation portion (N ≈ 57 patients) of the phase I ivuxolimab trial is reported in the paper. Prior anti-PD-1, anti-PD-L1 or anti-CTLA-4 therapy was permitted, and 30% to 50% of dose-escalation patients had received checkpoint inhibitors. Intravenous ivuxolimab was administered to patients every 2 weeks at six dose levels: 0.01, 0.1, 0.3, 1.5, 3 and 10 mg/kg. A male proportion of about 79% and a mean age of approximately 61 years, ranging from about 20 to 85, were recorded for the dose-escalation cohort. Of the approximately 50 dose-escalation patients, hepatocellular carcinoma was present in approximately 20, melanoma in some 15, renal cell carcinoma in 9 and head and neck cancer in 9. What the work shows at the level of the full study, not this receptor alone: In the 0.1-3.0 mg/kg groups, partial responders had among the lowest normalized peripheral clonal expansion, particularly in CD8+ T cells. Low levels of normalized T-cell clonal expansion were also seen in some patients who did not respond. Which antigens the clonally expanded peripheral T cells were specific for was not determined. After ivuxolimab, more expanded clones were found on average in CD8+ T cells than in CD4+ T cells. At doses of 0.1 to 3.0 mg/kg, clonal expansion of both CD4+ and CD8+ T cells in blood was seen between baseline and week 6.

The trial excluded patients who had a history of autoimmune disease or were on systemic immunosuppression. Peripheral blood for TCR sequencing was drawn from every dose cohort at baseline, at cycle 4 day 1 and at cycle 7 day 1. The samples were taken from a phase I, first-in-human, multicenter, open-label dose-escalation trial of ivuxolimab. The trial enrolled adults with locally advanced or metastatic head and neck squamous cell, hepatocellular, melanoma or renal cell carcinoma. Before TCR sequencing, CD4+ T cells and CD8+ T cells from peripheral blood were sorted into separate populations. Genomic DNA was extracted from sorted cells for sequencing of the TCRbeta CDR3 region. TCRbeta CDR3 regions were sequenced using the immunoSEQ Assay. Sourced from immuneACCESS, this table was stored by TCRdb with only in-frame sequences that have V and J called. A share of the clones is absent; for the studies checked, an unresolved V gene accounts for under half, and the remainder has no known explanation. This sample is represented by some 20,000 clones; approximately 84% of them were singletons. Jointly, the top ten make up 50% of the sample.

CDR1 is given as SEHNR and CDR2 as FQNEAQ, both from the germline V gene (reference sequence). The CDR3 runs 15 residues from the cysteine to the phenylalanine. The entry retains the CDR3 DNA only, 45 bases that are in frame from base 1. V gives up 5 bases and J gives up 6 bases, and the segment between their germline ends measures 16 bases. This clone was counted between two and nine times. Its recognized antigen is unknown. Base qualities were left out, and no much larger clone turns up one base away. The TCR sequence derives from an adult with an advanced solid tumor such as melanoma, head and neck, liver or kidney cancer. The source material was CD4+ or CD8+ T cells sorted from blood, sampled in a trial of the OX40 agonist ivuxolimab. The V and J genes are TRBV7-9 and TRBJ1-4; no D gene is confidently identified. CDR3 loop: CASSPGWRGDEKLFF. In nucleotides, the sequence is TGTGCCAGCAGCCCCGGGTGGCGAGGAGATGAAAAACTGTTTTTT.